This T cell receptor beta chain originates from a study of shared clonotypes between healthy human individuals. Whole-study context: CD4 naive cells filled three plates per donor, CD4 memory three, CD8 naive two and CD8 memory one.

The germline V gene encodes CDR1 SGHNT and CDR2 YYREEE (reference sequence). V gave up 4 bases and J gave up 4 bases, with 6 bases separating them. The CDR3 sequence is 12 residues long. Cells designated naive CD8 were CD45RO-negative and were positively selected for CCR7, with terminally differentiated effector memory CD45RA+ cells excluded. The study's findings and limits: Four donors shared 5% to 5.5% of their naive CD4 clonotypes.

Data came from immunoSEQ multiplex PCR; TCRdb stores just in-frame clones and leaves some out. The table lists hundreds of thousands of clones, around 96% of them singletons. Details on this clone: Its specificity is not known.

The chain recombines TRBV5-4 with TRBJ2-1; D is ambiguous. The specimen was naive CD8+ T cells sorted from blood. The source is a woman in her twenties or thirties in good health. This CDR3 is CASSLQYNEQFF. The CDR3 nucleotides read TGTGCCAGCAGCCTGCAATACAATGAGCAGTTCTTC.